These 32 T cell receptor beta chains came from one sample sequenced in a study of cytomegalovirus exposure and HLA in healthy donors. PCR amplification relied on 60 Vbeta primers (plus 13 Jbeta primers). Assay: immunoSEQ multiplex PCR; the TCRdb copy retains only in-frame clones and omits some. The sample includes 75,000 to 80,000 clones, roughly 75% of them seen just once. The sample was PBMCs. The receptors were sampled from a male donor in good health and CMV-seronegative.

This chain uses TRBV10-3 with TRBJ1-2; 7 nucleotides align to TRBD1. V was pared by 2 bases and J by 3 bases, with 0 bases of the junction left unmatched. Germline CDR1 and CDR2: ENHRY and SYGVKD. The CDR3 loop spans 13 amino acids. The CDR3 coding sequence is TGTGCCATCAGTGAGACAGGGGACTATGGCTACACCTTC. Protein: CAISETGDYGYTF.

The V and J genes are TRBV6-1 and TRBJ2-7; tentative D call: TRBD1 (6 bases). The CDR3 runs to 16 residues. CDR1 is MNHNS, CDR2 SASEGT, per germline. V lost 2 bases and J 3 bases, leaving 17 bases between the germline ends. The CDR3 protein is CASSEPQGRGLYEQYF. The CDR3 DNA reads TGTGCCAGCAGTGAACCTCAGGGGAGAGGACTCTACGAGCAGTACTTC.

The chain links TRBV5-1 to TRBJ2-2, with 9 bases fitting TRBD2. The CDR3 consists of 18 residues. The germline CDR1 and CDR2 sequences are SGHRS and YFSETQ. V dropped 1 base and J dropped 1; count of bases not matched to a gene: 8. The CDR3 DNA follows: TGCGCCAGCAGCTTGAGGGCGGGAGGGCCTCTGAACACCGGGGAGCTGTTTTTT. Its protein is CASSLRAGGPLNTGELFF.

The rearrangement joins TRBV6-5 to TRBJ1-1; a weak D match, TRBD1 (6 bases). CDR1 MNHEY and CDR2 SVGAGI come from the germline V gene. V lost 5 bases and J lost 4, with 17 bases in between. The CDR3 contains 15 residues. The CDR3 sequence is CASSRTGLQGTEAFF. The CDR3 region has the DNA TGTGCCAGCAGTAGAACAGGGTTACAAGGCACTGAAGCTTTCTTT.

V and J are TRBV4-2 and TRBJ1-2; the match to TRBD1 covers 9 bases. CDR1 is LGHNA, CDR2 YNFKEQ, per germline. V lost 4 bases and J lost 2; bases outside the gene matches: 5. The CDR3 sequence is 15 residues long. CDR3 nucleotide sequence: TGTGCCAGCAGCCGCTCGGGACAGGGCAACTATGGCTACACCTTC. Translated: CASSRSGQGNYGYTF.

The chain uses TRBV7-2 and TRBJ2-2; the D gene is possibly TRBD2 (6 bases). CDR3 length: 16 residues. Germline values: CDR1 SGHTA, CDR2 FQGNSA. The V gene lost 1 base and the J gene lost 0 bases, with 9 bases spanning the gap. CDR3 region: CASSLVRGTNTGELFF. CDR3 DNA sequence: TGTGCCAGCAGCTTAGTCCGGGGGACGAACACCGGGGAGCTGTTTTTT.

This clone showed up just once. CDR3: CASSPTGGRYEQYF. The CDR3 DNA reads TGTGCCAGCAGCCCGACAGGGGGGCGATACGAGCAGTACTTC. V and J are TRBV7-9 and TRBJ2-7; 9 positions match TRBD1. V lost 5 bases and J lost 4; bases outside the gene matches: 6. The CDR3 runs to 14 residues. CDR1 is SEHNR, CDR2 FQNEAQ, per germline (reference sequence). Full variable domain (remainder filled in from reference TRBV7-9 and TRBJ2-7): DTGVSQNPRHKITKRGQNVTFRCDPISEHNRLYWYRQTLGQGPEFLTYFQNEAQLEKSRLLSDRFSAERPKGSFSTLEIQRTEQGDSAMYLCASSPTGGRYEQYFGPGTRLTVT.

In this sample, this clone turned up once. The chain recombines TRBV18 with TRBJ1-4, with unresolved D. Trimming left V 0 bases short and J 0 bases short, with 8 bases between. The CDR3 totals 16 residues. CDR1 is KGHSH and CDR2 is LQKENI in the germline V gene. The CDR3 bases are TGTGCCAGCTCACCACCCAGTCGTGCAACTAATGAAAAACTGTTTTTT. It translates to CASSPPSRATNEKLFF.

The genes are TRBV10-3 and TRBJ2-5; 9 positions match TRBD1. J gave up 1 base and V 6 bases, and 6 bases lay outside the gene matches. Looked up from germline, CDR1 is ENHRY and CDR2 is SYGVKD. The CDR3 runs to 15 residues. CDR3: CAIRPGTGTQETQYF. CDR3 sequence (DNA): TGTGCCATCAGGCCCGGGACAGGGACCCAAGAGACCCAGTACTTC.

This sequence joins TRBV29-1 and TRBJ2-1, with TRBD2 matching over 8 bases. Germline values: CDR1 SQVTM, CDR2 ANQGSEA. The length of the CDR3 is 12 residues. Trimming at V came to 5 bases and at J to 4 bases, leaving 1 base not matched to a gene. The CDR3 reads CSVSGGYNEQFF. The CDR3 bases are TGCAGCGTTAGCGGGGGTTACAATGAGCAGTTCTTC.

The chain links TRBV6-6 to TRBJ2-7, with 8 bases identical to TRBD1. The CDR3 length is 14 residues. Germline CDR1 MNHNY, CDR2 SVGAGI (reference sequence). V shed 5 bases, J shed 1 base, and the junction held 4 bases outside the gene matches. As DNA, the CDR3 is TGTGCCAGCAGTACCCAGGGGGCATCCTACGAGCAGTACTTC. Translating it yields CASSTQGASYEQYF.

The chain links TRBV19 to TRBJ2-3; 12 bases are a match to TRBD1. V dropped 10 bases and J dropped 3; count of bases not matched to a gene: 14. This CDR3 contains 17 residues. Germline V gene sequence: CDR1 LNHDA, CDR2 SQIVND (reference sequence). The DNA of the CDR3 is TGTGCCACCCGAAGCCGGGACAGGGGGCATGATACAGATACGCAGTATTTT. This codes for CATRSRDRGHDTDTQYF. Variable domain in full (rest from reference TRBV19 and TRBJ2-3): DGGITQSPKYLFRKEGQNVTLSCEQNLNHDAMYWYRQDPGQGLRLIYYSQIVNDFQKGDIAEGYSVSREKKESFPLTVTSAQKNPTAFYLCATRSRDRGHDTDTQYFGPGTRLTVL.

As DNA, the CDR3 is TGTGCCAGCCGTGGGGGGACAGTTGGAAACACCATATATTTT. Residues: CASRGGTVGNTIYF. The chain combines TRBV27 with TRBJ1-3, with 7 positions matching TRBD1. Trimming at V came to 8 bases and at J to 3 bases, leaving 7 bases not matched to a gene. The CDR3 totals 14 residues. CDR1 is MNHEY, CDR2 SMNVEV, per germline (reference sequence).

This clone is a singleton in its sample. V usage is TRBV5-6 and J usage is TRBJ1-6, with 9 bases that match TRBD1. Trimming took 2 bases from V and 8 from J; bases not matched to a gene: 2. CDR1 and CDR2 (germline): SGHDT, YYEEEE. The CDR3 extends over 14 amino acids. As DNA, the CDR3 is TGTGCCAGCAGCTTCCGGGACAGGGATTCACCCCTCCACTTT. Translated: CASSFRDRDSPLHF.

The CDR3 protein is CASSVASGGSYEQYF. Written as DNA, the CDR3 is TGTGCCAGCAGCGTAGCATCAGGGGGCAGCTACGAGCAGTACTTC. This chain uses TRBV9 with TRBJ2-7, with 8 bases that match TRBD1. The V gene's germline CDR1 is SGDLS and CDR2 YYNGEE. The V gene end was trimmed by 0 bases and the J gene end by 3 bases; junction bases not matched to a gene: 5. The CDR3 extends over 15 amino acids.

DNA of the CDR3: TGTGCCAGCAGCACGAACGTGGCGGGCCTCAGGACGGCTAATGAAAAACTGTTTTTT. This encodes CASSTNVAGLRTANEKLFF. The rearrangement joins TRBV7-6 to TRBJ1-4; D is unclear. Trimming removed 5 bases from V and 3 bases from J, with 25 bases in between. There are 19 residues in the CDR3. Per germline, CDR1 SGHVS and CDR2 FNYEAQ.

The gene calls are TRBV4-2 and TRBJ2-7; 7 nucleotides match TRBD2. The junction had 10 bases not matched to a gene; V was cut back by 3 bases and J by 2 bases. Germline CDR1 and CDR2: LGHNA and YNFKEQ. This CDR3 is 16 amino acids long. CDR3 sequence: CASSQTGGLVPYEQYF. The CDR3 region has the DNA TGTGCCAGCAGCCAGACCGGCGGACTAGTTCCCTACGAGCAGTACTTC.

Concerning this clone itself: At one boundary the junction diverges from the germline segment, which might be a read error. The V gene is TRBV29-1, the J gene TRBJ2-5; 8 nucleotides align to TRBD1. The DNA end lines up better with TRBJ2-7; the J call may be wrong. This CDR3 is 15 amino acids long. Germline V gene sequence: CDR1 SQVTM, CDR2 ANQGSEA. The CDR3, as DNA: TGCAGCGTTGACGCCCAGGGGGCGACCTCCTCCGAGCAGTACTTC. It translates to CSVDAQGATSSEQYF.

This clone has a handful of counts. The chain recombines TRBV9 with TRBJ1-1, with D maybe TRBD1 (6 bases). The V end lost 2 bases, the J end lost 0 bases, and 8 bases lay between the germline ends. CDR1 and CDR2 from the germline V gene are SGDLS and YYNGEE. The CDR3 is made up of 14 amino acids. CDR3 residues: CASSVTGMNTEAFF. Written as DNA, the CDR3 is TGTGCCAGCAGCGTTACAGGGATGAACACTGAAGCTTTCTTT.

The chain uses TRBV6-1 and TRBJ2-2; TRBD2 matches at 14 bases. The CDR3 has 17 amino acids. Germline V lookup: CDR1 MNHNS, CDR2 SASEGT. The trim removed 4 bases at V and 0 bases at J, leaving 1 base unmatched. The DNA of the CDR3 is TGTGCCAGCAGTGGACTAGCGGGAGGGCCGAACACCGGGGAGCTGTTTTTT. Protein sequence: CASSGLAGGPNTGELFF.

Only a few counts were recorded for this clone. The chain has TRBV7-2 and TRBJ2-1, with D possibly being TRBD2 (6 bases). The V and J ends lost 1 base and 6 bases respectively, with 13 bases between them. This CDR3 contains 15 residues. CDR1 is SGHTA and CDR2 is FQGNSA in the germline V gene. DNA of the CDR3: TGTGCCAGCAGCTTAGGCGGGATGAGGGGCAATGAGCAGTTCTTC. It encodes CASSLGGMRGNEQFF.

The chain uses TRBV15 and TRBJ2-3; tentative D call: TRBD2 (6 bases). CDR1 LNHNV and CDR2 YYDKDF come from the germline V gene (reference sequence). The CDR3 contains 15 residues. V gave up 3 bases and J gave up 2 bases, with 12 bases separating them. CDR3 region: CATSREGPSTDTQYF. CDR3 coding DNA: TGTGCCACCAGCAGGGAGGGACCTTCCACAGATACGCAGTATTTT.

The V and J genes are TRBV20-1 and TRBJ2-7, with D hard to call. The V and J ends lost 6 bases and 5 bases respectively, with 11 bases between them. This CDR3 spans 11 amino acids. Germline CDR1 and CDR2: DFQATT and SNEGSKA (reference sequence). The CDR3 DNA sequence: TGCAGTGCCCATTTCAGGAACGAGCAGTACTTC. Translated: CSAHFRNEQYF.

The CDR3 coding sequence is TGCGCCAGCAGCACCAGTTCCCGACAGGGGGGAAACTACGAGCAGTACTTC. The encoded protein is CASSTSSRQGGNYEQYF. The rearrangement joins TRBV5-1 to TRBJ2-7; the match to TRBD1 covers 9 bases. Trimming removed 4 bases from V and 3 bases from J; junction bases left unmatched: 14. Germline V gene sequence: CDR1 SGHRS, CDR2 YFSETQ. The CDR3 loop spans 17 amino acids.

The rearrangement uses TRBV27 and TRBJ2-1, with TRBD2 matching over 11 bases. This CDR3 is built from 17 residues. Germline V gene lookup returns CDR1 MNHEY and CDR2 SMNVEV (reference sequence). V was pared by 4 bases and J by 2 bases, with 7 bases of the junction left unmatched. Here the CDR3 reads CASSSRLAGFTYNEQFF. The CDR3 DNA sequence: TGTGCCAGCAGTTCCCGACTAGCGGGGTTTACCTACAATGAGCAGTTCTTC.

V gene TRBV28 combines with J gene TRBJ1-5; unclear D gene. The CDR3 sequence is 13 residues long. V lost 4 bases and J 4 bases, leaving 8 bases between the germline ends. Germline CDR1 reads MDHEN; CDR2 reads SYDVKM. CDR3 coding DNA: TGTGCCAGCAGTTCGGGGTTAAATCAGCCCCAGCATTTT. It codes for CASSSGLNQPQHF. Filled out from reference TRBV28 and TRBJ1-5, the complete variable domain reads DVKVTQSSRYLVKRTGEKVFLECVQDMDHENMFWYRQDPGLGLRLIYFSYDVKMKEKGDIPEGYSVSREKKERFSLILESASTNQTSMYLCASSSGLNQPQHFGDGTRLSIL.

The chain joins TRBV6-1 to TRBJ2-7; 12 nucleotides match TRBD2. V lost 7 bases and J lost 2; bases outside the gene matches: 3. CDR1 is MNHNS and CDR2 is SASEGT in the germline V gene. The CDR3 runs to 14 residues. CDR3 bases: TGTGCCAGCAATCTAGCGGGAGGGCCCTACGAGCAGTACTTC. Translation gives CASNLAGGPYEQYF.

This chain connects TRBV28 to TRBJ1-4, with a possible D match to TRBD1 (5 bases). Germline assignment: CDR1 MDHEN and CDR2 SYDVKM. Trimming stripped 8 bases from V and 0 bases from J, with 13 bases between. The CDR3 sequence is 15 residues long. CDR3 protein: CASHPGGATNEKLFF. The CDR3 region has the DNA TGTGCCAGCCATCCCGGGGGAGCAACTAATGAAAAACTGTTTTTT.

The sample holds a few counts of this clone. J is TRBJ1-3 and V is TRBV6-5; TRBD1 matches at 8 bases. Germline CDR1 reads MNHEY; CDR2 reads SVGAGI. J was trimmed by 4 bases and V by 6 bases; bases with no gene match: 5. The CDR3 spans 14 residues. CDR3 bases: TGTGCCAGCAGCCGACAGGGGTCCGGAAACACCATATATTTT. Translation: CASSRQGSGNTIYF.

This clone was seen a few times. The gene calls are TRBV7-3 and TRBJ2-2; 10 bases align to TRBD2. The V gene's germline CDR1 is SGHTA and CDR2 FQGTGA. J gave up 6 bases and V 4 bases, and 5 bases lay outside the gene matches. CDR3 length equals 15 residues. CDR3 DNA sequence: TGTGCCAGCAGCTCCAGCGGGAGGGCCTCCGGGGAGCTGTTTTTT. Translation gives CASSSSGRASGELFF.

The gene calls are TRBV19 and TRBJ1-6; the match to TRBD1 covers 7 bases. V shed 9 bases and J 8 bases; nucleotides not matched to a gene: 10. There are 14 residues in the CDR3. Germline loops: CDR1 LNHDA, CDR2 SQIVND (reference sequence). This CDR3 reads CASRSDREDSPLHF. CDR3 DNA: TGTGCCAGCCGCTCAGACAGGGAAGATTCACCCCTCCACTTT.

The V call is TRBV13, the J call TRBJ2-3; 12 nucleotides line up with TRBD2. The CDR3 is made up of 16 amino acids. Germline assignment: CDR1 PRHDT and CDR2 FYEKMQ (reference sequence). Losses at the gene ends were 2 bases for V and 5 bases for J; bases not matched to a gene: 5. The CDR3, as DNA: TGTGCCAGCAGCTTACGACTAGCGGGGGCGGGAGATACGCAGTATTTT. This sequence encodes CASSLRLAGAGDTQYF. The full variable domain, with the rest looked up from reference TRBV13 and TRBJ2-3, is AAGVIQSPRHLIKEKRETATLKCYPIPRHDTVYWYQQGPGQDPQFLISFYEKMQSDKGSIPDRFSAQQFSDYHSELNMSSLELGDSALYFCASSLRLAGAGDTQYFGPGTRLTVL.